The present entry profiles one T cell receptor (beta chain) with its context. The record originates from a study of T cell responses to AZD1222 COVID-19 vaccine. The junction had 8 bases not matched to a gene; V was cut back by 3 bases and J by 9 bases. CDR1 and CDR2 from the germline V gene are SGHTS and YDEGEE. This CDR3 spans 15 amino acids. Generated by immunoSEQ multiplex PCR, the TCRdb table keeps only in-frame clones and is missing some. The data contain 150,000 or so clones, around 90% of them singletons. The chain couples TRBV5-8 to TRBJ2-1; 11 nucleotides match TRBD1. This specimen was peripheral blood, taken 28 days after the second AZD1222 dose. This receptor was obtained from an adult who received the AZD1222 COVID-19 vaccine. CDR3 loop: CASSSDRGRWVEQFF. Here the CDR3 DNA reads TGTGCCAGCAGCTCGGACAGGGGGCGGTGGGTTGAGCAGTTCTTC.